This T cell receptor beta chain stems from a study of Tregs in tolerant kidney transplant recipients (dated by TCRdb to between 2018 and 2020). Broadly, across the study: The transplants used related donors with nonmyeloablative bone marrow transplantation, and mixed chimerism in the human trials was transient. Before combined kidney and bone marrow transplantation, this study identified donor-specific regulatory T cells using TCRbeta sequencing and then followed those same cells after transplant.

General study outcomes and caveats: Biological reproducibility was not examined directly, but technical replication error appeared to be minimal. The study was limited by small patient numbers, and the findings need validation in larger populations and under other immunosuppression protocols. The most biologically relevant and donor-specific TCRbeta repertoire appeared to be identified by expanding Tregs with activated donor B cells. PCR primers changed over time for some patients, so nucleotide-level comparison across those patients' samples was not possible. Donor-specific Treg expansion exceeded global Treg expansion in tolerant patients, suggesting antigen-driven rather than nonspecific expansion.

According to the study, the label for this sample's time point signals: blood sample drawn before combined kidney and bone marrow transplant. Unstimulated Tregs (CD4+CD25+CD127-), CD4+ non-Tregs (CD4+CD25-), CD4 and CD8 cells were FACS-sorted from thawed PBMCs. Prior to Treg sorting, thawed PBMCs were rested overnight at 37 degrees C with roughly 200 IU/ml IL-2. A few combined kidney and bone marrow transplant recipients from the ITN036ST trial were included as patients, and samples were available only from these trial subjects. Healthy control blood was processed to PBMCs with a Ficoll density gradient and then cryopreserved, whereas patient PBMCs were collected both before and after transplant. This clone occurred a few times. No antigen is known for it. Base qualities are not provided; no much larger clone lies one nucleotide away. For TCRbeta CDR3 sequencing, genomic DNA from the sorted cells was extracted using the QIAGEN DNeasy Blood and Tissue Kit. High-throughput TCRbeta CDR3 sequencing was carried out commercially through immunoSEQ, with PCR amplification with bias correction and internal controls included. The paper's processing steps were these. Unique productive TCRbeta sequences were defined by CDR3 nucleotide sequence where primers matched, otherwise by CDR3 amino acid sequence with Vbeta and Jbeta genes. To correct sorting error, sequences shared between sorted populations at a frequency ratio of 2:1 or less were removed; the rest were assigned to the higher population. A sequence was defined as donor-reactive if the sequence was expanded at least 5-fold in CFSE-low cells compared with unstimulated cells and had a frequency of at least 0.01% in CFSE-low cells. Jensen-Shannon divergence calculated on the top 100 TCRbeta sequences ranked by frequency was used to measure repertoire divergence. When a sample had multiple sequencing runs, each run was corrected for sorting error separately and the runs were then pooled. TCRdb stores this immuneACCESS table with in-frame sequences only. Part of the clones is absent; in the studies checked, under half of the shortfall reflects unresolved V genes, and no reason is known for the rest. The V and J calls and the clone size are those of that table, but D and trimming were determined from the DNA. The sample table contains fewer than 65,000 clones; only one count was recorded for 75% to 90% of them. Of the sample, 2.1% is held by the ten largest clones.

Based on the germline V gene, the CDR1 and CDR2 sequences are MRHNA and SNTAGT. Relative to germline, V is 6 bases shorter and J is 2 bases shorter, with 13 bases between their ends. From cysteine to phenylalanine, the CDR3 is 15 amino acids long. The DNA shown is the 45-base CDR3, in frame from base 1. The sequencing used Tregs from blood, collected before the transplant. This sequence originates from a human donor who received a combined kidney and bone marrow transplant. The sequence is built from TRBV6-4 and TRBJ1-4, with TRBD1 tentatively as D gene (6 bases match). The nucleotide sequence reads as follows: TGTGCCAGCAGCCCTTCGAGGGGGACTAATGAAAAACTGTTTTTT. It translates as CASSPSRGTNEKLFF.